This TCR beta chain appears in the sequencing data of a study of cytomegalovirus exposure and HLA in healthy donors. General study points: Further analysis was carried out later, and it showed several of the most significant clusters appearing linked to common viral pathogens. The study assumed roughly uniform donor sequencing depth for presence/absence analyses. Prediction of most subjects' HLA-A and HLA-B alleles by TCR beta sequences was reportedly accurate.

Both 60 Vbeta primers and 13 Jbeta primers went into the PCR. Only in-frame clones appear in the TCRdb table, and some are missing; sequencing was by immunoSEQ multiplex PCR. This listing includes 75,000 to 95,000 clones. All the people who gave samples were healthy bone marrow donors. Concerning this clone itself: As yet, its antigen is unknown.

The CDR3 is 13 amino acids. V lost 6 bases and J 5 bases, leaving 13 bases between the germline ends. Looked up from germline, CDR1 is SGHNT and CDR2 is YENEEA. The chain is built from TRBV11-3 and TRBJ1-2; D possibly corresponds to TRBD1 (6 bases). The receptor was isolated from a man aged 25 to 45 in good health and CMV-seronegative. Sequencing was performed on PBMCs. CDR3: CASSWTELYGYTF. Here the CDR3 DNA reads TGTGCCAGCAGTTGGACAGAACTATATGGCTACACCTTC.